This TCR beta chain is from a study of blood T cell repertoires in COVID-19. About the study: PBMCs, B-cell-depleted T cells, or T cells were the source of the cDNA or gDNA that made up the material.

This clone was counted once. The CDR3 runs 15 residues. The germline V gene encodes CDR1 SGHRS and CDR2 YFSETQ. Deletions cut 0 bases from V and 0 bases from J, with 6 bases between. Produced via immunoSEQ multiplex PCR; TCRdb's table is partial and in-frame only. The sample yields tens of thousands of clones, around 83% seen once. This clonotype was obtained from a human donor in a cohort sampled during active COVID-19. Sequencing was done on a sample of peripheral blood. The gene calls are TRBV5-1 and TRBJ2-2; TRBD2 is a possible D gene (5 bases). The CDR3 region is CASSLVGANTGELFF. CDR3 bases: TGCGCCAGCAGCTTGGTGGGAGCGAACACCGGGGAGCTGTTTTTT.